The present TCR beta chain was sequenced within a study of T cell responses to AZD1222 COVID-19 vaccine (dated by TCRdb to about 2021). In terms of the full investigation: TCR sequencing covered over 230 trial participants: about 210 given two doses of AZD1222 and approximately 26 given two doses of MenACWY control vaccine. Enrollment into the trials was organized by age into subgroups of 18-55, 56-69 and 70-plus years, and those subgroups contained roughly 150, 30 and 60 TCR-sequenced participants, respectively. The study at large found these results: Reportedly, close to half of the unique spike-specific TCRs recognized epitopes lying outside the regions that are mutated in the B.1.351 and B.1.1.7 variants. Because no day 14 peak-response samples were available, repertoires were characterized only after the peak T cell response. A significant rise in spike-specific TCR breadth and depth was observed after two AZD1222 doses relative to day 0 and relative to MenACWY recipients. Only six AZD1222 recipients were SARS-CoV-2 seropositive at baseline, limiting conclusions about previously exposed vaccinees. The vaccine-associated CD4 TCRs covered the entire spike protein, and the dominant responses fell in regions 160-218 and 743-854. In the small 56-69-year group, the increase in depth fell short of significance, most likely because of low power. Participants were mostly white British, with more females than males. The authors suggested clonal diversity may have been underestimated.

Concerning this clone: What this receptor recognizes is not known. No quality values exist for individual bases; no much larger clone is one base distant.

The germline V gene (reference sequence) gives CDR1 as SEHNR and CDR2 as FQNEAQ. Clipping removes 8 bases from V and 1 base from J, with 3 as the unmatched junction base count. Inclusive of the bounding cysteine and phenylalanine, the CDR3 is 16 residues long. The entry retains the CDR3 DNA only, 48 bases that are in frame from base 1. The sample's time point label is to be understood as: about 28 days (+/-7) after the second vaccine dose. AZD1222 recipients whose second dose came at about 4 weeks and those whose second dose came at about 12 weeks were combined into one group, since spike-specific TCR depth and breadth did not differ between the two schedules. Vaccinee samples were obtained from the UK trials COV001 and COV002, which included a single-blind randomized controlled phase 2/3 trial of AZD1222 (ChAdOx1 nCoV-19) in healthy adults. For TCRbeta chain sequencing, PBMC samples were collected from trial participants at day 0 and at day 28 after the second dose.

The CDR3 regions of human TCRbeta chains were analyzed by immunosequencing. The paper's processing steps were these. Repertoire TCRs were matched against a reference library of SARS-CoV-2-specific TCRs generated with the MIRA antigen-specificity platform. Breadth was defined as the fraction of unique TCRs that were SARS-CoV-2-associated, and depth was defined as the fraction of total T cells that were SARS-CoV-2-associated. Using the MIRA data, each spike-specific TCR was mapped to the spike region that the TCR reacts to and placed in a CD4 or CD8 class. Log10-transformed breadth and depth values were compared by one-way ANOVA with Sidak's multiple comparisons tests. Entries here come from immuneACCESS through TCRdb and include only in-frame sequences with V and J called. Some clones fail to appear in such tables; in the studies checked, an unresolved V gene covers under half of the shortfall, and the cause of the remainder is unknown. V and J calls and clone size are as listed in that table; D and trimming were resolved from the DNA. The sample data list 55,000 to 65,000 clones, and approximately 89% of these were observed just once. The ten largest clones capture 5% to 6.5% of the sample.

The sample here was peripheral blood, taken 28 days after the second AZD1222 dose. This chain is built from TRBV7-9 and TRBJ2-2, with 14 central nucleotides matching TRBD2. The receptor was derived from an adult who received the AZD1222 COVID-19 vaccine. This receptor carries the CDR3 CASPGTSGRNTGELFF. The DNA sequence reads TGTGCCAGCCCCGGGACTAGCGGGAGGAACACCGGGGAGCTGTTTTTT.